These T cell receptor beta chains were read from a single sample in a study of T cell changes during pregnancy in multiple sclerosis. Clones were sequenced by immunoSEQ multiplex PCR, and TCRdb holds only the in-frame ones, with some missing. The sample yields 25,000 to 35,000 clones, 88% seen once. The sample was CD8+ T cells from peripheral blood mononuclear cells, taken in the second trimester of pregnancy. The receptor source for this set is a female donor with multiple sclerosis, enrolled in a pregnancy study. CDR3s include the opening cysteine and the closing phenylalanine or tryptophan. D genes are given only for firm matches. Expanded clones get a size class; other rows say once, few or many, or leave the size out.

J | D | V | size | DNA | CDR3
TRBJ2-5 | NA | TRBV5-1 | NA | TGCGCCAGCAGCTTGGCCTCGTCTGGGGGCTTGGAGACCCAGTACTTC | CASSLASSGGLETQYF
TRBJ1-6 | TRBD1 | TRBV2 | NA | TGTGCCAGCAGCTTACAGGGGGCGTGGAATTCACCCCTCCACTTT | CASSLQGAWNSPLHF
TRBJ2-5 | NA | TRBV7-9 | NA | TGTGCCAGCAGCTTACTTATGGCGTCAGGCGAAGAGACCCAGTACTTC | CASSLLMASGEETQYF
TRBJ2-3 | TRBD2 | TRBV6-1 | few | TGTGCCAGCAGTGACTGGAGCGGGGGGGGAGATACGCAGTATTTT | CASSDWSGGGDTQYF
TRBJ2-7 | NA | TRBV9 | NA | TGTGCCAGCAGCGTAGGAACTACCCTCTCCTACGAGCAGTACTTC | CASSVGTTLSYEQYF
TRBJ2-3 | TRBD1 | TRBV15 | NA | TGTGCCACCAGTCCAAACAGGGGAAGCACAGATACGCAGTATTTT | CATSPNRGSTDTQYF
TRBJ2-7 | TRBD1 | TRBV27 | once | TGTGCCAGCAGTTTATCCCCCGGGACAGCGACCTACGAGCAGTACTTC | CASSLSPGTATYEQYF
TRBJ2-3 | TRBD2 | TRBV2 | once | TGTGCCAGCAGTGGGCTAGCGGGGGGAACAGATACGCAGTATTTT | CASSGLAGGTDTQYF
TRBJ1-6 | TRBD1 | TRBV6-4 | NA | TGTGCCAGCGTAAGACAGGGGGAAGGTTCACCCCTCCACTTT | CASVRQGEGSPLHF
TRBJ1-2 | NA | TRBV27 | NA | TGTGCCAGCAGTTTAGCGCCCGGGAGAAACTATGGCTACACCTTC | CASSLAPGRNYGYTF
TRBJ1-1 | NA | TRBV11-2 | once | TGTGCCAGCAGCTTACGGTGGCTGACAAACACTGAAGCTTTCTTT | CASSLRWLTNTEAFF
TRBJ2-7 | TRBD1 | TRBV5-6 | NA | TGTGCCAGCAGCAGGGACAGGTCGACCTACGAGCAGTACTTC | CASSRDRSTYEQYF
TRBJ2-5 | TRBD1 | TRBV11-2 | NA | TGTGCCAGCAGCAAGGACAGGGGAAGAGAGACCCAGTACTTC | CASSKDRGRETQYF
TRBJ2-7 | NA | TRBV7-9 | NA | TGTGCCAGCCAAAAGCCCGGGGAGGTGGGTGAGCAGTACTTC | CASQKPGEVGEQYF
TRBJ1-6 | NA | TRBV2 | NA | TGTGCCAGCAGTAAACAGGGATGGAGCTCCTATAATTCACCCCTCCACTTT | CASSKQGWSSYNSPLHF
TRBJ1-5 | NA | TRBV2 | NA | TGTGCCAGCCTTTGGGGGGGTTTTGGCAATCAGCCCCAGCATTTT | CASLWGGFGNQPQHF
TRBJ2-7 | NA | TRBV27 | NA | TGTGCCAGCAGTTTATTTGGGCCCTCCAGGGAGGCCGAGCAGTACTTC | CASSLFGPSREAEQYF
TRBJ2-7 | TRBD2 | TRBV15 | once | TGTGCCACCAGCAGAGACCCTACTAGCGGCTACGAGCAGTACTTC | CATSRDPTSGYEQYF
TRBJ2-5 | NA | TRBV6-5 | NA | TGTGCCAGCACCTTTGGAGGGGCGCGGGGGACCCAGTACTTC | CASTFGGARGTQYF
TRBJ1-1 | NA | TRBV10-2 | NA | TGCGCAATGAGCGGCTTCCTCACTGAAGCTTTCTTT | CAMSGFLTEAFF
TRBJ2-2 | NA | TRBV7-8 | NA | TGTGCCAGCAGCTTAATAGCGAACACCGGGGAGCTGTTTTTT | CASSLIANTGELFF
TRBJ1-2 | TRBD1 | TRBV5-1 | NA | TGCGCCAGCAGCTTTGACAGGGGCTCTGGCTACACCTTC | CASSFDRGSGYTF
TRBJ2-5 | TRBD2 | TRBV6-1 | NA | TGTGCCAGCAGTGAATACATAGCGGGGGAACAAGAGACCCAGTACTTC | CASSEYIAGEQETQYF
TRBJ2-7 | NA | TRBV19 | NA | TGTGCCCCCCCGCAGGTATCCGACGGCTACGAGCAGTACTTC | CAPPQVSDGYEQYF
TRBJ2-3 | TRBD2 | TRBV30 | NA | TGTGCCTGGAGTGTACTAGCGGGGGGGGCAGATACGCAGTATTTT | CAWSVLAGGADTQYF
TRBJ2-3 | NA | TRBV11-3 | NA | TGTGCCAGTTCCAACCCCGGGTGGGGCACAGATACGCAGTATTTT | CASSNPGWGTDTQYF
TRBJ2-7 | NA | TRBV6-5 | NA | TGTGCCAGCAGTTATTCGACGGGACATAGCTCCTACGAGCAGTACTTC | CASSYSTGHSSYEQYF
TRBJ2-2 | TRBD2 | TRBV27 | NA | TGTGCCAGCAGTTTAAACCGAGCGGGGGTGATCGGGGAGCTGTTTTTT | CASSLNRAGVIGELFF
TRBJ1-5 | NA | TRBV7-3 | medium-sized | TGTGCCAGCAGCTTAAGGCGGGGGAGACCCCATCAGCCCCAGCATTTT | CASSLRRGRPHQPQHF
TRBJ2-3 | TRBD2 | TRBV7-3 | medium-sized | TGTGCCAGCAGCTCCGGACTAGGCACAGATACGCAGTATTTT | CASSSGLGTDTQYF
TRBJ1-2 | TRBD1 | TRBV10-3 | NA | TGTGCCATCAGGGGGAACGGACAGGGGAGTGATGGCTACACCTTC | CAIRGNGQGSDGYTF
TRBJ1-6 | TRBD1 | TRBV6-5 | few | TGTGCCAGCAGTTACTCGAGGACAGGGAGGTCACCCCTCCACTTT | CASSYSRTGRSPLHF
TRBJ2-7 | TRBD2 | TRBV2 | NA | TGTGCCAGCACTAGCGGGGCCGCCTACGAGCAGTACTTC | CASTSGAAYEQYF
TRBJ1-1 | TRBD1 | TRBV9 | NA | TGTGCCAGCAGCGTAGTTGGGGCAGGGGGCACTGAAGCTTTCTTT | CASSVVGAGGTEAFF
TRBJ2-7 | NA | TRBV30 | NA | TGTGCCTGGAGCGGCGGTGGGGACAACGAGCAGTACTTC | CAWSGGGDNEQYF
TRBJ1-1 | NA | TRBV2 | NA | TGTGCCAGCGGCCTGGGAGCAGGGGCCACTGAAGCTTTCTTT | CASGLGAGATEAFF
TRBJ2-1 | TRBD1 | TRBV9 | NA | TGTGCCAGCAGCGTAGGTCCCCACAGGGGCCTATCATACAATGAGCAGTTCTTC | CASSVGPHRGLSYNEQFF
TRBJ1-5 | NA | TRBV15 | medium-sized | TGTGCCACCAGCAAAGGACCTCGGGAGGGCAATCAGCCCCAGCATTTT | CATSKGPREGNQPQHF
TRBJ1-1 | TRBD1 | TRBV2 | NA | TGTGCCAGAAACCCCCCCGCCCTGACAGGGCCTGAAGCTTTCTTT | CARNPPALTGPEAFF
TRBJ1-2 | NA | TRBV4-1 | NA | TGCGCCAGCAGACCCGGGGGAGCTAACTATGGCTACACCTTC | CASRPGGANYGYTF
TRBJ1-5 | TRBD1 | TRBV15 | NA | TGTGCCACCAGCCGACAAGAAAGGACAGGAGGTAGCAATCAGCCCCAGCATTTT | CATSRQERTGGSNQPQHF
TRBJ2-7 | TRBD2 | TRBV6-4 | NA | TGTGCCAGCAGCCCTCGGACTAGCGGGGGCCACAGCTCCTACGAGCAGTACTTC | CASSPRTSGGHSSYEQYF
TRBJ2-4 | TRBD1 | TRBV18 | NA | TGTGCCAGCTCACCGCAGCGACAGGGGAGGACTCCGCTACTAGCCAAAAACATTCAGTACTTC | CASSPQRQGRTPLLAKNIQYF
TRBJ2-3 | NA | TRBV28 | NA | TGTGCCAGCAGTGGTGCGGGAAGGTTGGATACGCAGTATTTT | CASSGAGRLDTQYF
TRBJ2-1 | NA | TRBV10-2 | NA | TGCGCCAGCAGTGGTCCGGCGGGGGCCTTAAATGAGCAGTTCTTC | CASSGPAGALNEQFF
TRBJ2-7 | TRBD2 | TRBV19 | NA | TGTGCCAGTACCCCAGCGGGGGGGAACTCCTACGAGCAGTACTTC | CASTPAGGNSYEQYF